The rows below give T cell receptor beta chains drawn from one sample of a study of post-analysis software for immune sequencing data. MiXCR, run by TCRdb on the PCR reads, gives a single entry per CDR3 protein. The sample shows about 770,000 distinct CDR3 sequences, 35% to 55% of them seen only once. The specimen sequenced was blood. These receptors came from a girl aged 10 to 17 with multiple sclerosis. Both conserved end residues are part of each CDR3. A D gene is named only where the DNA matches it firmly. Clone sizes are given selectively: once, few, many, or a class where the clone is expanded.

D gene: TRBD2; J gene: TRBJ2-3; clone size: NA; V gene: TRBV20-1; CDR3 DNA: TGCAGTGCTAGAGCCAAACCCCGGGGCACTAGCGGGCGCAGTTTCCTCACAGATACGCAGTATTTT; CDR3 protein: CSARAKPRGTSGRSFLTDTQYF
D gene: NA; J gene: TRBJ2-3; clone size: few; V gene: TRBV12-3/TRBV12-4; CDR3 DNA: TGTGCCAGCAGTTTAGTGAGGGGTGCAGATACGCAGTATTTT; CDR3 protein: CASSLVRGADTQYF
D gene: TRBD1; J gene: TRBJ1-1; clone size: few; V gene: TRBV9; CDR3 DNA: TGTGCCAGCAGCGCGGAGGGGGCGCAGAACACTGAAGCTTTCTTT; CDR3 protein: CASSAEGAQNTEAFF
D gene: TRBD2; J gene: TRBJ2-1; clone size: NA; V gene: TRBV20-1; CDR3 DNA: TGCAGTGCTGCTAGCGGGCTGAGCTCCTACAATGAGCAGTTCTTC; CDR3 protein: CSAASGLSSYNEQFF
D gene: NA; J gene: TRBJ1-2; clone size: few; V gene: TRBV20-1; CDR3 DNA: TGCAGTGCTAGAGACAGGGGTTTAAGGGGCTACACCTTC; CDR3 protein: CSARDRGLRGYTF
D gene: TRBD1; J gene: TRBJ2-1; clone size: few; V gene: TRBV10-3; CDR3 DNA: TGTGCCATCAGAGGGGACAGGGGGCTCGATGAGCAGTTCTTC; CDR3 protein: CAIRGDRGLDEQFF
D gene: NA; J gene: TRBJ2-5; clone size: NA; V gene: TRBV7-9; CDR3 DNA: TGTGCCAGCAGCTTAGGGGCTGGGGGCAAAGAGACCCAGTACTTC; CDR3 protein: CASSLGAGGKETQYF
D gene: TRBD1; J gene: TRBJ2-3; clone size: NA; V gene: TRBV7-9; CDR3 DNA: TGTGCCAGCAGCTTAGGGACAGGGTCAGATACGCAGTATTTT; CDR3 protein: CASSLGTGSDTQYF
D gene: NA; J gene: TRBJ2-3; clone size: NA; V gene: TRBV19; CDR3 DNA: TGTGCCACATCCCCGGGAGTAAGTACAGATACGCAGTATTTT; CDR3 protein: CATSPGVSTDTQYF
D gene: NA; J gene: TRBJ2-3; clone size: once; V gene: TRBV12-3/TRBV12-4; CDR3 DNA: TGTGCCAGTAGTTTAGGCGGGGCCCACCTGGATACGCAGTATTTT; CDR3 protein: CASSLGGAHLDTQYF
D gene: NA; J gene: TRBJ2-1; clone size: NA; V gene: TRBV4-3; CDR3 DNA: TGCGCCAGCAGCCAAGGGGTGGCGGCCCCCAAGAAGGAGCAGTTCTTC; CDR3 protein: CASSQGVAAPKKEQFF
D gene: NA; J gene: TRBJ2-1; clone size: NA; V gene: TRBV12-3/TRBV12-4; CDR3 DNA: TGTGCCAGCCTGGGGGGGCTGGGCAATGAGCAGTTCTTC; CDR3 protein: CASLGGLGNEQFF
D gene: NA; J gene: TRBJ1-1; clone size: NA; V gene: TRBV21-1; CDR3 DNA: TGTGCCAGCAGCACCCACAGGACAGTGAACACTGAAGCTTTCTTT; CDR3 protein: CASSTHRTVNTEAFF
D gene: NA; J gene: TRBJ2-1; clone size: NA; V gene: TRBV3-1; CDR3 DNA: TGTGCCAGCAGCCCGCGACTAGATCCGGATGAGCAGTTCTTC; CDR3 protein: CASSPRLDPDEQFF
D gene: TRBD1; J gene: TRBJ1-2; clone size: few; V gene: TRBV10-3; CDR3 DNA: TGTGCCATCCGGACAGGGAGTAACTATGGCTACACCTTC; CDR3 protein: CAIRTGSNYGYTF
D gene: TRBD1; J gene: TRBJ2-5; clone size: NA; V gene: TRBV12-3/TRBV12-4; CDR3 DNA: TGTGCCAGCGGGGGACAGGGGAATGAGACCCAGTACTTC; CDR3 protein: CASGGQGNETQYF
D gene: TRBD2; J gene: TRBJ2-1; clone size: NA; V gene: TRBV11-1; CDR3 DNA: TGTGCCAGCAGCCCCAATTTGGGGCTAGCGGGAGTTAGGGAGACCTACAATGAGCAGTTCTTC; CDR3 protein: CASSPNLGLAGVRETYNEQFF
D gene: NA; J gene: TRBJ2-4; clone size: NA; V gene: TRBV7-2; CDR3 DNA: TGTGCCAGCAGCTGGACTCGCGGGGTAGCCAAAAACATTCAGTACTTC; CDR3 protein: CASSWTRGVAKNIQYF
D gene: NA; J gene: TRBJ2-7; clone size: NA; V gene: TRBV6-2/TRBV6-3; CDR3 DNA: TGTGCCAGCAGTTACCACAATACAGGGCCTGGGGAGCAGTACTTC; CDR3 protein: CASSYHNTGPGEQYF
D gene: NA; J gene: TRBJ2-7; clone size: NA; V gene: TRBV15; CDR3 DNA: TGTGCCACCAGCAGCCTGCCCTACGAGCAGTACTTC; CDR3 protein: CATSSLPYEQYF
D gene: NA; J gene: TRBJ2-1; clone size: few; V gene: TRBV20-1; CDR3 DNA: TGCAGTGCCCCTGATAGTGAGCAGTTCTTC; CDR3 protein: CSAPDSEQFF
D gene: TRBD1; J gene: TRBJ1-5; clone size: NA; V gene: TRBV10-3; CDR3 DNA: TGTGCCACCTCTCCGGGACAGGGGAGCAATCAGCCCCAGCATTTT; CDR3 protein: CATSPGQGSNQPQHF
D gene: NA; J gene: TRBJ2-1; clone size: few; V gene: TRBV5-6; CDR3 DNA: TGTGCCAGCAGCTCCCGGGACCAGGGGTACAATGAGCAGTTCTTC; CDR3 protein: CASSSRDQGYNEQFF
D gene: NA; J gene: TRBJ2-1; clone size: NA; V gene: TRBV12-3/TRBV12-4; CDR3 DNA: TGTGCCAGCAGAGGGGCGCATCACAATGAGCAGTTCTTC; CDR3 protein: CASRGAHHNEQFF
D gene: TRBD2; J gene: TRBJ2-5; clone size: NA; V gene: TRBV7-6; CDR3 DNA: TGTGCCAGCAGCTTAGTTCAGATAGCGGGAGTCCAAGAGACCCAGTACTTC; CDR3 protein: CASSLVQIAGVQETQYF
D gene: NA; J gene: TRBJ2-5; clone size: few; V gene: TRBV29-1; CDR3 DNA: TGCAGCGGGGGACCGAAATTGAGGGTAGAGACCCAGTACTTC; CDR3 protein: CSGGPKLRVETQYF
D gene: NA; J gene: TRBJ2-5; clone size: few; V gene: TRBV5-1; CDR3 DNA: TGCGCCAGCAGCTTGGGATGGAGTTGGGAGACCCAGTACTTC; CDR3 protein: CASSLGWSWETQYF
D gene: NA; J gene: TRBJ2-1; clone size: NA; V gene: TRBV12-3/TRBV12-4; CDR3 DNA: TGTGCCAGTCAGCCCGTAGCCAATGAGCAGTTCTTC; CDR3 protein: CASQPVANEQFF
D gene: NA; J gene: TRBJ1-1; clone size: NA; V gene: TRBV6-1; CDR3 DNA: TGTGCCAGCAGTGAAGAAGTGGGAGGGACTGAAGCTTTCTTT; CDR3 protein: CASSEEVGGTEAFF
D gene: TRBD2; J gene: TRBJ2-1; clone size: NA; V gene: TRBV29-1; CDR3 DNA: TGCAGCGTACCTACTAGCGGGAGGGCCTTCTATAATGAGCAGTTCTTC; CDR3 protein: CSVPTSGRAFYNEQFF
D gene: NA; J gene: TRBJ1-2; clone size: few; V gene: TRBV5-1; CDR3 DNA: TGCGCCAGCAACGCGGGGGGTAGGGACTATGGCTACACCTTC; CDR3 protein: CASNAGGRDYGYTF
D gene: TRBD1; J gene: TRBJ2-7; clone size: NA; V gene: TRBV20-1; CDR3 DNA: TGCAGTGCAATCGGGACAGGGGGTCCCTACGAGCAGTACTTC; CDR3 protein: CSAIGTGGPYEQYF
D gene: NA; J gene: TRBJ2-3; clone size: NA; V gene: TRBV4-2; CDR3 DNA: TGTGCCAGCAGTATTGGGCTAGATACGCAGTATTTT; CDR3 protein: CASSIGLDTQYF
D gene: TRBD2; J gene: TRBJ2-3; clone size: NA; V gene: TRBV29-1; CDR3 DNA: TGCAGCGCTCAGACTAGCGGGAGCGCAGATACGCAGTATTTT; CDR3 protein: CSAQTSGSADTQYF
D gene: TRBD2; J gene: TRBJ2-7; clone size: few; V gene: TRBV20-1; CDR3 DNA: TGCAGTGCTAGCCCCCGACTAGCGGTAGTCTACGAGCAGTACTTC; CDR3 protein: CSASPRLAVVYEQYF
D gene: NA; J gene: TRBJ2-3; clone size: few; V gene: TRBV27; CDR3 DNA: TGTGCCAGCAAACAGACTAGCACAGATACGCAGTATTTT; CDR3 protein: CASKQTSTDTQYF
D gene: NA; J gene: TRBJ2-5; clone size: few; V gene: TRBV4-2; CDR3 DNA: TGTGCCAGCAGCCAAGACCTCCAAGAGACCCAGTACTTC; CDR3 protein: CASSQDLQETQYF
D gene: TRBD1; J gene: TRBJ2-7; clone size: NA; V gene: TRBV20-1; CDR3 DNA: TGCAGTGCTAGGGGACAGGGACATTACGAGCAGTACTTC; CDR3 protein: CSARGQGHYEQYF
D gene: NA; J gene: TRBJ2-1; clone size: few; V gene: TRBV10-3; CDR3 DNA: TGTGCCATCACTGGACCTCCTCGCTTGGAGGGCAATGAGCAGTTCTTC; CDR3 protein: CAITGPPRLEGNEQFF
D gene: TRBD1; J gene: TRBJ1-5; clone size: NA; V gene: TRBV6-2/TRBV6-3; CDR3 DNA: TGTGCCAGCTCACCGGGACAGGGAAGATGGCAGCCCCAGCATTTT; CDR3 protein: CASSPGQGRWQPQHF
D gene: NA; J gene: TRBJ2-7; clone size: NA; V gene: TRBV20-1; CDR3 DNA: TGCAGTGCTAGAGATTGGAGCAGGGGTAGCGGGCTTGGCGAGCAGTACTTC; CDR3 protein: CSARDWSRGSGLGEQYF
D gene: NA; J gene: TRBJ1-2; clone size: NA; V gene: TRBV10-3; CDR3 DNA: TGTGCCATCAGTGAGTATTCCCTGGACAACTATGGCTACACCTTC; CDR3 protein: CAISEYSLDNYGYTF
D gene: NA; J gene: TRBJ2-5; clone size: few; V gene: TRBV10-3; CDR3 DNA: TGTGCCATCAGTGAGTCGAGGGGGGAGACCCAGTACTTC; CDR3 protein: CAISESRGETQYF
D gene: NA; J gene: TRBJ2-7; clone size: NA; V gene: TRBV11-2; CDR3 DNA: TGTGCCAGCAGCTTAATTAAGGGGTTTCCCTACGAGCAGTACTTC; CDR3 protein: CASSLIKGFPYEQYF
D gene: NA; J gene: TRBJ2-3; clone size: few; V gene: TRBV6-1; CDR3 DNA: TGTGCCAGCAGCGCCTTACAGGGTACCACAGATACGCAGTATTTT; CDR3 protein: CASSALQGTTDTQYF
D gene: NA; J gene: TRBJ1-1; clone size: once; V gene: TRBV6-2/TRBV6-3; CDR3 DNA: TGTGCCAGCATTGTGGGGGAGACTGAAGCTTTCTTT; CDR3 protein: CASIVGETEAFF
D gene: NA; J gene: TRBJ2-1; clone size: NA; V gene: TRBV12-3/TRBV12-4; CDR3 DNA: TGTGCCAGCAGTTTAGAGGCAACCCAATCCTACAATGAGCAGTTCTTC; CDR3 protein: CASSLEATQSYNEQFF